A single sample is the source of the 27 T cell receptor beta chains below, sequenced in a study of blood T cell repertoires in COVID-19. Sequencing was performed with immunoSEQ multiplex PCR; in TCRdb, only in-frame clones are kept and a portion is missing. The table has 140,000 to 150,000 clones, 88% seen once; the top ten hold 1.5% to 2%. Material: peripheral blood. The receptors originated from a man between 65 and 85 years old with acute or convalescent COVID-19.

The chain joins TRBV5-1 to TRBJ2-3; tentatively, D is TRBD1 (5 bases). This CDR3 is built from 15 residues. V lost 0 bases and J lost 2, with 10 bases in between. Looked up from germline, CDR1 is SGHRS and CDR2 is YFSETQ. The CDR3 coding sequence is TGCGCCAGCAGCTTGGGGGGCTTAATCACAGATACGCAGTATTTT. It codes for CASSLGGLITDTQYF.

The CDR3 reads CASSLVPGQVEQPQHF. CDR3 nucleotide sequence: TGCGCCAGCAGCTTAGTTCCGGGACAGGTTGAACAGCCCCAGCATTTT. The chain links TRBV5-1 to TRBJ1-5, with 8 bases matching TRBD1. Germline CDR1 and CDR2: SGHRS and YFSETQ. Losses at the gene ends were 2 bases for V and 7 bases for J; bases not matched to a gene: 11. The length of the CDR3 is 16 residues.

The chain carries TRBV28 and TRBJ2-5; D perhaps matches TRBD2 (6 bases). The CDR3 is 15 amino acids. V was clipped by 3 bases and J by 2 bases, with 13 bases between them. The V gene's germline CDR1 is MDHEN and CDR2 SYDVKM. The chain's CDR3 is CASSLDGEVQETQYF. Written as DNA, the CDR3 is TGTGCCAGCAGTTTGGACGGGGAGGTACAAGAGACCCAGTACTTC.

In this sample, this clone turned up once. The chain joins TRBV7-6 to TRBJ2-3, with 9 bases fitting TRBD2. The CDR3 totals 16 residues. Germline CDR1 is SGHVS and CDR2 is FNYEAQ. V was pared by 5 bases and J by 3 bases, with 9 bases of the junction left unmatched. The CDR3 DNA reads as TGTGCCAGCAGCCTCCGAACTAGCGGGCGAACAGATACGCAGTATTTT. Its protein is CASSLRTSGRTDTQYF.

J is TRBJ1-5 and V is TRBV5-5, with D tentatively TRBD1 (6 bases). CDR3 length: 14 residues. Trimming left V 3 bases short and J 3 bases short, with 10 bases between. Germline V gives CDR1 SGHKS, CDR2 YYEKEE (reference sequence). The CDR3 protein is CASSSGQINQPQHF. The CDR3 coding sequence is TGTGCCAGCAGCTCTGGACAGATCAATCAGCCCCAGCATTTT.

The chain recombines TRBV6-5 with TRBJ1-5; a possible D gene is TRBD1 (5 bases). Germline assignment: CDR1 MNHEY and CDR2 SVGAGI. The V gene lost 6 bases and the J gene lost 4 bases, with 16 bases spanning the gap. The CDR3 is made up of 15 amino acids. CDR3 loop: CASSSRLDRNQPQHF. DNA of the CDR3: TGTGCCAGCAGCAGCCGCCTCGACAGAAATCAGCCCCAGCATTTT.

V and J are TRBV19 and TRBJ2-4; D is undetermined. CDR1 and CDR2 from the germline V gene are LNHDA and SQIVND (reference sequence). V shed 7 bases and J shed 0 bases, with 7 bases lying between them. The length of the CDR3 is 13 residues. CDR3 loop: CASTTSAKNIQYF. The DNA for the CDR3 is TGTGCCAGTACTACTTCAGCCAAAAACATTCAGTACTTC.

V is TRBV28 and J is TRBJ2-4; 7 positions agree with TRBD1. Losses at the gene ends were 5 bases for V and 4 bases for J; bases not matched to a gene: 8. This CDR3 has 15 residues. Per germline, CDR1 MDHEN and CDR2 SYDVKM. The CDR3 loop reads CASSMRTGGKNIQYF. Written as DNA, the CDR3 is TGTGCCAGCAGTATGAGGACAGGTGGGAAAAACATTCAGTACTTC. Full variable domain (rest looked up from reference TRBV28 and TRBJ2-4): DVKVTQSSRYLVKRTGEKVFLECVQDMDHENMFWYRQDPGLGLRLIYFSYDVKMKEKGDIPEGYSVSREKKERFSLILESASTNQTSMYLCASSMRTGGKNIQYFGAGTRLSVL.

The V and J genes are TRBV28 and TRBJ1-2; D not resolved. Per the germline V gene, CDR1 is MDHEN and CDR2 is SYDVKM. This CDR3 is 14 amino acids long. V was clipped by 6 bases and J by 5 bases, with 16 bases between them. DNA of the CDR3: TGTGCCAGCAGCCCGAGGAATGTGAAATATGGCTACACCTTC. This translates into CASSPRNVKYGYTF.

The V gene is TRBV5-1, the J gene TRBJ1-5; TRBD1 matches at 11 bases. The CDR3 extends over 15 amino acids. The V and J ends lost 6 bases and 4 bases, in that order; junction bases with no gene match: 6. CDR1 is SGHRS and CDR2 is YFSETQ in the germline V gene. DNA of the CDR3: TGCGCCAGCAAAGTCGGGACAGGGGGTAATCAGCCCCAGCATTTT. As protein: CASKVGTGGNQPQHF.

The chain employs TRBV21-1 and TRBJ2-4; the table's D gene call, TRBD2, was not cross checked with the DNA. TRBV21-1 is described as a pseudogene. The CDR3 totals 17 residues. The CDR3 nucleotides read TGTGCCAGCAGCAAAGTGTTGGCCCCCGGGAGGGTGAACATTCAGTACTTC. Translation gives CASSKVLAPGRVNIQYF.

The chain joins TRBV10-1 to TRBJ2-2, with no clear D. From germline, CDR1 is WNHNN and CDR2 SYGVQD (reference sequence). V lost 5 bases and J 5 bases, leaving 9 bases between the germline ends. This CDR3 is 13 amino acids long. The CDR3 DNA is TGCGCCAGCAGTCAGGATGGGACCGGGGAGCTGTTTTTT. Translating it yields CASSQDGTGELFF.

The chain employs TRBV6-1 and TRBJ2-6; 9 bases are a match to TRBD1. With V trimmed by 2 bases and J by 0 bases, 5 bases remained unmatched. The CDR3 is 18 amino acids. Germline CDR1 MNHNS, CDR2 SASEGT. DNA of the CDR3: TGTGCCAGCAGTGAAATGGGACAGGGATCCTCTGGGGCCAACGTCCTGACTTTC. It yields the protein CASSEMGQGSSGANVLTF.

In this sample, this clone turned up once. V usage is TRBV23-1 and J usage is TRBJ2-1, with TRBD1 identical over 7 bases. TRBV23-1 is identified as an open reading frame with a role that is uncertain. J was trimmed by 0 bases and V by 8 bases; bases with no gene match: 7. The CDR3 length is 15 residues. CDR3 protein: CASGGQALSYNEQFF. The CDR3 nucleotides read TGCGCCAGCGGCGGACAGGCTCTCTCCTACAATGAGCAGTTCTTC.

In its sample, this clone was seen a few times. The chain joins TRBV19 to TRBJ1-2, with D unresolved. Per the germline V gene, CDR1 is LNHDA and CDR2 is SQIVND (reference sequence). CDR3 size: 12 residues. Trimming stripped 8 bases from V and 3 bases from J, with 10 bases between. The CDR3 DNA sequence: TGTGCCAGTCGTGACTTGGACTATGGCTACACCTTC. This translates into CASRDLDYGYTF.

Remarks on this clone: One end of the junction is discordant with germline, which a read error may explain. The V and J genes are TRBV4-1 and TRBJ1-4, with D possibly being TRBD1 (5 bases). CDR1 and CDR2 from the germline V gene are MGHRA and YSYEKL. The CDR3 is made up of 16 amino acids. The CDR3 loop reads CASRQDPKRGPEKLFF. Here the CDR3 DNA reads TGCGCCAGCAGACAAGATCCGAAAAGGGGTCCGGAAAAACTGTTTTTT.

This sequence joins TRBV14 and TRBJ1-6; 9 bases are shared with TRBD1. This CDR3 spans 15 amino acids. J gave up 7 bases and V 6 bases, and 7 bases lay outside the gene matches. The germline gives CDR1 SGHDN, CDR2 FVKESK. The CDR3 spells CASRGQGITNSPLHF. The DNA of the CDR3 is TGTGCCAGCAGAGGACAGGGGATTACCAATTCACCCCTCCACTTT.

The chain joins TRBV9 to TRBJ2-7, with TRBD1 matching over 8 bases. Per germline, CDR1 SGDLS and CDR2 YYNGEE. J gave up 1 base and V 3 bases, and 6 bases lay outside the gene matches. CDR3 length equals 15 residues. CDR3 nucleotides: TGTGCCAGCAGCGGTAACCGGGACAGGTCCTACGAGCAGTACTTC. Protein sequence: CASSGNRDRSYEQYF.

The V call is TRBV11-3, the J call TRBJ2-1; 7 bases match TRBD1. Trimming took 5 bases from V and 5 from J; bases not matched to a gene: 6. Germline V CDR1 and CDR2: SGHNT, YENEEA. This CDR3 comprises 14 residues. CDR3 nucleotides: TGTGCCAGCAGCCCTGCCGGGACAGACAATGAGCAGTTCTTC. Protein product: CASSPAGTDNEQFF.

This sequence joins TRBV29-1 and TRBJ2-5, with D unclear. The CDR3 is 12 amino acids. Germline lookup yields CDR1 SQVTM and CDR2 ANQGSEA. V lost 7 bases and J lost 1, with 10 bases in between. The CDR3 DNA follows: TGCAGCGCTCGACTGCCCCAAGAGACCCAGTACTTC. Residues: CSARLPQETQYF. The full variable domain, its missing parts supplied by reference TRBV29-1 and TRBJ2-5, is SAVISQKPSRDICQRGTSLTIQCQVDSQVTMMFWYRQQPGQSLTLIATANQGSEATYESGFVIDKFPISRPNLTFSTLTVSNMSPEDSSIYLCSARLPQETQYFGPGTRLLVL.

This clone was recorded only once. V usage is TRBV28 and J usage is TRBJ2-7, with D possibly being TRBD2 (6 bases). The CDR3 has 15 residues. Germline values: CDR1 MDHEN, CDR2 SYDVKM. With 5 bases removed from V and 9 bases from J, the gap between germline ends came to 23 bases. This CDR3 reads CASSRRGVVALGQYF. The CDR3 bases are TGTGCCAGCAGTCGGAGGGGAGTGGTAGCGTTGGGGCAGTACTTC.

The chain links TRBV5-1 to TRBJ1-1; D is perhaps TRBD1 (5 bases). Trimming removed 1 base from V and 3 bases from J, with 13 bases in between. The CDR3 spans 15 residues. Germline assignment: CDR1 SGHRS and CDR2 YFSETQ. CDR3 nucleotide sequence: TGCGCCAGCAGCTTGATGCTGGGGCAGGACACTGAAGCTTTCTTT. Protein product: CASSLMLGQDTEAFF.

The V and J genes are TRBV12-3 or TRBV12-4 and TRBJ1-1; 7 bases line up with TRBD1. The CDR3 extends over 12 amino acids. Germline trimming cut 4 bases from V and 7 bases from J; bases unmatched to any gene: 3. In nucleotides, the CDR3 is TGTGCCAGCAGTTCCGGACAGGATGAAGCTTTCTTT. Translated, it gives CASSSGQDEAFF.

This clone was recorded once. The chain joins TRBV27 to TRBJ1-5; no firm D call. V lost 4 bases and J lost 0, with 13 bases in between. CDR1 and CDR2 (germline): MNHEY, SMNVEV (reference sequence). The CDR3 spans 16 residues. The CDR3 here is CASSSISGFSNQPQHF. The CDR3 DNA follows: TGTGCCAGCAGTTCCATTTCAGGATTTAGCAATCAGCCCCAGCATTTT.

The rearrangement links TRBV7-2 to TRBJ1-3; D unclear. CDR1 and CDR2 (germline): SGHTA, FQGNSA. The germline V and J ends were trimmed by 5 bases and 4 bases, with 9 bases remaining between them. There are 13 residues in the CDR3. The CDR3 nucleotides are TGTGCCAGCAGCGAACAACAAGGAAACACCATATATTTT. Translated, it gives CASSEQQGNTIYF.

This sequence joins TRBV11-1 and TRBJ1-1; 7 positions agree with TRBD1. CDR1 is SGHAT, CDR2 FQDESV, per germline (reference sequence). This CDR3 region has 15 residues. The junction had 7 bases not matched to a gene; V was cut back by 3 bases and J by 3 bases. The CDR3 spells CASSFYRGSDTEAFF. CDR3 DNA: TGTGCCAGCAGCTTCTACAGGGGATCGGACACTGAAGCTTTCTTT.

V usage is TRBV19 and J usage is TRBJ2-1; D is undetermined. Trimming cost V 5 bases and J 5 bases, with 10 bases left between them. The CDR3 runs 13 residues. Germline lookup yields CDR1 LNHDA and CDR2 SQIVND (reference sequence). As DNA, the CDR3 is TGTGCCAGTAGTTGGCTGGGCGACAATGAGCAGTTCTTC. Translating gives CASSWLGDNEQFF.